The 26 T cell receptor beta chains below were found in one sample sequenced in a study of glioma-infiltrating T cells after dendritic cell vaccination. Libraries were prepared by immunoSEQ multiplex PCR; TCRdb keeps only in-frame clonotypes and omits some of them. The table has about 30,000 clones, 85% to 95% seen once. Sequences were derived from blood, sampled before dendritic cell vaccination. Source of these receptors: a human donor with glioblastoma.

This chain connects TRBV19 to TRBJ1-5, with TRBD1 matching over 8 bases. This CDR3 has 12 amino acids. The germline V gene encodes CDR1 LNHDA and CDR2 SQIVND (reference sequence). V shed 6 bases, J shed 7 bases, and the junction held 2 bases outside the gene matches. The CDR3 loop reads CASRGQGQPQHF. Here the CDR3 DNA reads TGTGCCAGTAGAGGACAGGGCCAGCCCCAGCATTTT.

V usage is TRBV6-5 and J usage is TRBJ1-1, with a tentative D call TRBD1 (5 bases). The CDR3 loop spans 11 amino acids. The germline V gene has CDR1 MNHEY and CDR2 SVGAGI. The V gene lost 6 bases and the J gene lost 6 bases, with 8 bases spanning the gap. CDR3 region: CASSQGAEAFF. The DNA of the CDR3 is TGTGCCAGCAGCCAGGGTGCTGAAGCTTTCTTT.

The V call is TRBV4-1, the J call TRBJ2-5; no definite D call. CDR1 MGHRA and CDR2 YSYEKL come from the germline V gene. The germline V and J ends were trimmed by 5 bases and 2 bases, with 15 bases remaining between them. The CDR3 totals 15 residues. The CDR3 region is CASSTSGRPQETQYF. CDR3 nucleotide sequence: TGCGCCAGCAGCACATCTGGGCGTCCACAAGAGACCCAGTACTTC.

V usage is TRBV18 and J usage is TRBJ2-7, with D unresolved. The CDR3 runs to 11 residues. Per the germline V gene, CDR1 is KGHSH and CDR2 is LQKENI. V was shortened by 6 bases and J by 4 bases, with 7 bases between the two germline ends. CDR3 sequence (DNA): TGTGCCAGCTCCAGACAATACGAGCAGTACTTC. Residues: CASSRQYEQYF. The full variable domain, in which reference TRBV18 and TRBJ2-7 provide the parts outside the CDR3, is NAGVMQNPRHLVRRRGQEARLRCSPMKGHSHVYWYRQLPEEGLKFMVYLQKENIIDESGMPKERFSAEFPKEGPSILRIQQVVRGDSAAYFCASSRQYEQYFGPGTRLTVT.

The rearrangement uses TRBV6-1 and TRBJ2-7, with TRBD1 matching 11 bases. After removal of 7 bases from V and 3 bases from J, the junction contained 2 bases not matched to a gene. CDR3 length: 13 amino acids. Germline values: CDR1 MNHNS, CDR2 SASEGT. The CDR3 loop is CASKGTGGYEQYF. CDR3 DNA: TGTGCCAGCAAAGGGACAGGGGGCTACGAGCAGTACTTC.

This chain joins TRBV10-2 and TRBJ2-4; maybe TRBD1 (6 bases). The V gene lost 0 bases and the J gene lost 4 bases, with 10 bases spanning the gap. The CDR3 length is 15 residues. Looked up from germline, CDR1 is WSHSY and CDR2 is SAAADI. The CDR3 sequence: CASSESGGRKNIQYF. In nucleotides, the CDR3 is TGCGCCAGCAGTGAGTCAGGGGGACGGAAAAACATTCAGTACTTC.

The chain links TRBV29-1 to TRBJ2-1; 7 bases line up with TRBD2. The CDR3 is 14 amino acids. Germline V gene lookup returns CDR1 SQVTM and CDR2 ANQGSEA. The V segment lost 4 bases and the J segment 1 base; nucleotides outside the gene matches: 4. The chain's CDR3 is CSVVGGTSYNEQFF. In DNA form, the CDR3 reads TGCAGCGTTGTCGGGGGGACTTCCTACAATGAGCAGTTCTTC.

The chain employs TRBV6-5 and TRBJ1-2; tentative D call: TRBD1 (5 bases). Trimming shortened V by 6 bases and J by 7 bases, and 15 bases separated the two germline ends. CDR3 length: 13 amino acids. Germline assignment: CDR1 MNHEY and CDR2 SVGAGI. The CDR3 sequence: CASSSSGGTGYTF. The CDR3 DNA follows: TGTGCCAGCAGCTCGTCGGGGGGGACTGGCTACACCTTC.

V usage is TRBV4-1 and J usage is TRBJ2-1; 7 bases are shared with TRBD1. The CDR3 consists of 14 residues. CDR1 and CDR2 (germline): MGHRA, YSYEKL. J gave up 5 bases and V 4 bases, and 5 bases lay outside the gene matches. The CDR3 DNA follows: TGCGCCAGCAGCCTCCGGGACAGAGACAATGAGCAGTTCTTC. Translated, it gives CASSLRDRDNEQFF.

The CDR3 sequence: CAWSLNTPDTQYF. The CDR3 DNA is TGTGCCTGGAGCCTAAATACTCCAGATACGCAGTATTTT. J is TRBJ2-3 and V is TRBV30; D not certain. Trimming cost V 3 bases and J 4 bases, with 11 bases left between them. Germline loops: CDR1 GTSNPN, CDR2 SVGIG (reference sequence). The CDR3 has 13 amino acids.

A single count supports this clone. The CDR3 nucleotides are TGTGCCACCAGCAAATTAAACAATGAGCAGTTCTTC. Translating gives CATSKLNNEQFF. V is TRBV15 and J is TRBJ2-1; D gene unclear. V lost 4 bases and J 5 bases, leaving 6 bases between the germline ends. The CDR3 totals 12 residues. Germline loops: CDR1 LNHNV, CDR2 YYDKDF (reference sequence).

V is TRBV5-1 and J is TRBJ2-7; D unresolved. V lost 4 bases to trimming and J lost 1 base, with 6 bases between them. The length of the CDR3 is 12 residues. Germline V lookup: CDR1 SGHRS, CDR2 YFSETQ. The CDR3 reads CASSLPSYEQYF. The CDR3 DNA reads as TGCGCCAGCAGCCTACCATCCTACGAGCAGTACTTC.

The rearrangement uses TRBV6-1 and TRBJ1-6; D not certain. The CDR3 length is 17 residues. V was pared by 0 bases and J by 14 bases, with 23 bases between. CDR1 MNHNS and CDR2 SASEGT come from the germline V gene. The CDR3 sequence is CASSEAKLSGGILSLHF. CDR3 nucleotide sequence: TGTGCCAGCAGTGAAGCGAAGCTGTCCGGAGGTATTTTATCCCTCCACTTT.

The chain couples TRBV6-1 to TRBJ1-1, with 7 bases that match TRBD1. Germline V gives CDR1 MNHNS, CDR2 SASEGT. The CDR3 is 14 amino acids. V dropped 6 bases and J dropped 3; count of bases not matched to a gene: 7. CDR3 sequence: CASRMTGRHTEAFF. The CDR3 coding sequence is TGTGCCAGCAGGATGACAGGGAGACACACTGAAGCTTTCTTT.

The V and J genes are TRBV7-8 and TRBJ2-7; 9 nucleotides line up with TRBD1. Germline CDR1 reads SGHVS; CDR2 reads FQNEAQ. The CDR3 contains 13 residues. V dropped 3 bases and J dropped 4; count of bases not matched to a gene: 1. Here the CDR3 reads CASSLTGGYEQYF. CDR3 nucleotides: TGTGCCAGCAGCTTGACAGGGGGGTACGAGCAGTACTTC.

V gene TRBV18 combines with J gene TRBJ2-2; D is possibly TRBD2 (5 bases). Trimming took off 3 bases at V and 4 bases at J, with 6 bases between the two ends. This CDR3 spans 13 amino acids. Germline CDR1 reads KGHSH; CDR2 reads LQKENI. The CDR3 DNA reads TGTGCCAGCTCACCCGGGGTCACCGGGGAGCTGTTTTTT. Its translation: CASSPGVTGELFF.

This sequence joins TRBV7-9 and TRBJ2-5; D ambiguous. This CDR3 contains 12 residues. Deletions cut 3 bases from V and 4 bases from J, with 6 bases between. Germline assignment: CDR1 SEHNR and CDR2 FQNEAQ (reference sequence). Here the CDR3 reads CASSLGIETQYF. The CDR3 DNA is TGTGCCAGCAGCTTGGGCATAGAGACCCAGTACTTC.

V and J are TRBV27 and TRBJ1-1, with 8 bases matching TRBD1. The CDR3 consists of 14 residues. After removal of 5 bases from V and 6 bases from J, the junction contained 8 bases not matched to a gene. Germline V gene data show CDR1 as MNHEY and CDR2 as SMNVEV (reference sequence). This CDR3 reads CASSLGQGGAEAFF. The DNA of the CDR3 is TGTGCCAGCAGTCTCGGACAGGGCGGGGCTGAAGCTTTCTTT.

V is TRBV4-1 and J is TRBJ1-4; a weak D match, TRBD1 (5 bases). CDR1 and CDR2 (germline): MGHRA, YSYEKL. V lost 8 bases and J 6 bases, leaving 10 bases between the germline ends. CDR3 size: 12 residues. The CDR3 DNA reads as TGCGCCAGCGCCAGGGCGTATGAAAAACTGTTTTTT. Translation gives CASARAYEKLFF.

Only one count was recorded for this clone. The rearrangement joins TRBV30 to TRBJ2-1; D may be TRBD2 (5 bases). This CDR3 is 15 amino acids long. V was trimmed by 4 bases and J by 4 bases, leaving 17 bases between them. The germline CDR1 and CDR2 sequences are GTSNPN and SVGIG (reference sequence). The CDR3 nucleotides read TGTGCCTGGAAGAAACTAGACCAAAATTACAATGAGCAGTTCTTC. Protein product: CAWKKLDQNYNEQFF.

The chain is built from TRBV4-2 and TRBJ2-7; D gene unclear. This CDR3 is 15 amino acids long. Trimming stripped 0 bases from V and 3 bases from J, with 12 bases between. The V gene's germline CDR1 is LGHNA and CDR2 YNFKEQ. CDR3 in amino acids: CASSQEWMPGYEQYF. The CDR3 DNA reads as TGTGCCAGCAGCCAAGAATGGATGCCGGGCTACGAGCAGTACTTC.

CDR3 in amino acids: CASGVGQGSNQPQHF. The CDR3 DNA is TGTGCCAGCGGAGTAGGACAGGGTAGCAATCAGCCCCAGCATTTT. The V gene is TRBV18, the J gene TRBJ1-5; 8 nucleotides agree with TRBD1. The V gene's germline CDR1 is KGHSH and CDR2 LQKENI. The V segment lost 8 bases and the J segment 0 bases; nucleotides outside the gene matches: 6. The CDR3 has 15 residues.

The V gene is TRBV4-1, the J gene TRBJ2-7, with 8 positions matching TRBD1. Germline V gene data show CDR1 as MGHRA and CDR2 as YSYEKL. This CDR3 is 15 amino acids long. Trimming at V came to 4 bases and at J to 2 bases, leaving 7 bases not matched to a gene. The CDR3 bases are TGCGCCAGCAGCCTAGGGGGACAGGCGACCTACGAGCAGTACTTC. Its protein is CASSLGGQATYEQYF.

This clone was found once. The chain has TRBV7-9 and TRBJ1-5; tentatively, D is TRBD1 (6 bases). Germline values: CDR1 SEHNR, CDR2 FQNEAQ (reference sequence). The CDR3 spans 13 residues. V was clipped by 5 bases and J by 3 bases, with 8 bases between them. The CDR3 sequence: CASSPGHNQPQHF. The DNA for the CDR3 is TGTGCCAGCAGCCCGGGACACAATCAGCCCCAGCATTTT. The variable domain in full, with the rest retrieved from reference TRBV7-9 and TRBJ1-5, is DTGVSQNPRHKITKRGQNVTFRCDPISEHNRLYWYRQTLGQGPEFLTYFQNEAQLEKSRLLSDRFSAERPKGSFSTLEIQRTEQGDSAMYLCASSPGHNQPQHFGDGTRLSIL.

This clone showed up just once. The CDR3 DNA sequence: TGTGCCAGCAGCCGGACAGGCGGGGCTGAAGCTTTCTTT. This sequence encodes CASSRTGGAEAFF. V usage is TRBV6-1 and J usage is TRBJ1-1; 7 bases fit TRBD1. Germline assignment: CDR1 MNHNS and CDR2 SASEGT. Trimming at V came to 6 bases and at J to 6 bases, leaving 7 bases not matched to a gene. The CDR3 totals 13 residues.

The CDR3 DNA is TGTGCCAGCACTTCAACAGACCACACTGAAGCTTTCTTT. As protein: CASTSTDHTEAFF. The V and J genes are TRBV5-4 and TRBJ1-1; D remains unclear. CDR3 length: 13 residues. The germline V and J ends were trimmed by 6 bases and 3 bases, with 12 bases remaining between them. The germline CDR1 and CDR2 sequences are SGHNT and YYREEE (reference sequence).